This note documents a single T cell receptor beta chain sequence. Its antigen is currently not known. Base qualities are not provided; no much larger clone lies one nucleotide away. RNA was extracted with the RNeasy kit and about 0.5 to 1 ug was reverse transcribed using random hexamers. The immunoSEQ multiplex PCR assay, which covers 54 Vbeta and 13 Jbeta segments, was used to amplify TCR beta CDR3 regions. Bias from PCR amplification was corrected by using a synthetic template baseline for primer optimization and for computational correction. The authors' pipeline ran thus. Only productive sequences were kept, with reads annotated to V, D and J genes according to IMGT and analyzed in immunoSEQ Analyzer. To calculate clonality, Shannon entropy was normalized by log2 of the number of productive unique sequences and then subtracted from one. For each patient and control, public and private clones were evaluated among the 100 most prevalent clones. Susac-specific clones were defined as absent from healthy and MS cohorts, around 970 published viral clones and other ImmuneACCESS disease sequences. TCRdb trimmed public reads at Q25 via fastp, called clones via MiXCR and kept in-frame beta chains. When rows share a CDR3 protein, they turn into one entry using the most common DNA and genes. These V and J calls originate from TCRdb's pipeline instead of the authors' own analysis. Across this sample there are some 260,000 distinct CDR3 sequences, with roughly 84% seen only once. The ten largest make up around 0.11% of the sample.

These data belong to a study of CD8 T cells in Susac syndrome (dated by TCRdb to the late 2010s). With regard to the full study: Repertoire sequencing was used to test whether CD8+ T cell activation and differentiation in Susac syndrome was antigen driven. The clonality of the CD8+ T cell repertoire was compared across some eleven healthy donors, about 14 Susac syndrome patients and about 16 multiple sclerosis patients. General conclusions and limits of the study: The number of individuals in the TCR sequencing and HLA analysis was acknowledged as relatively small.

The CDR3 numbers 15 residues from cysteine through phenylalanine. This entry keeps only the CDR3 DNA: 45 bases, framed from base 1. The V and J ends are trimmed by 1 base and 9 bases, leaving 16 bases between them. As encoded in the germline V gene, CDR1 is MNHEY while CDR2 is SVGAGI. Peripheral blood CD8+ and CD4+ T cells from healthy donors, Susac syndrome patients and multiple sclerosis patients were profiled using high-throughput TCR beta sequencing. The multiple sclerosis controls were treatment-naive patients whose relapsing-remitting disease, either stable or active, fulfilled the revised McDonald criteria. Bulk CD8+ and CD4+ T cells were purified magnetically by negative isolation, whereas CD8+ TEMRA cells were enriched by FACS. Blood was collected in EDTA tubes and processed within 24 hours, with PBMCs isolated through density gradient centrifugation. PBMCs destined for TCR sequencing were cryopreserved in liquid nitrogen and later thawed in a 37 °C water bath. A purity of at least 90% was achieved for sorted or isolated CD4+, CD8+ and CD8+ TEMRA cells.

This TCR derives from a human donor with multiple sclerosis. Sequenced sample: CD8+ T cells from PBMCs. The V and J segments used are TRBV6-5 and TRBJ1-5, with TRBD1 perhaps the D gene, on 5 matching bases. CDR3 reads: CASSYLWQAQGPQHF. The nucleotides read TGTGCCAGCAGTTACTTATGGCAGGCCCAGGGGCCCCAGCATTTT.